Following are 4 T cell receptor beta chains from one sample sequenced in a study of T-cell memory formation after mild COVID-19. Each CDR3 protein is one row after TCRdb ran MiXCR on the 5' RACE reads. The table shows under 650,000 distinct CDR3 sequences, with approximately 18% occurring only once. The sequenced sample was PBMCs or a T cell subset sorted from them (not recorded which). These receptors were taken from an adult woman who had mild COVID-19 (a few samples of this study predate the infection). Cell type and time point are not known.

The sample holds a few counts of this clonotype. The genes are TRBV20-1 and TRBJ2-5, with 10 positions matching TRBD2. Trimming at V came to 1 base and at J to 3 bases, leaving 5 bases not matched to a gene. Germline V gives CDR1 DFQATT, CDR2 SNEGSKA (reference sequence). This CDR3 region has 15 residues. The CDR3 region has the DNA TGCAGTGCTAGAGCTAGCGGGGGAACCGAAGAGACCCAGTACTTC. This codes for CSARASGGTEETQYF.

The CDR3 loop is CASRFGGGREEQYF. The CDR3 DNA reads as TGTGCCAGCAGATTCGGAGGGGGCCGGGAAGAGCAGTACTTC. J is TRBJ2-7 and V is TRBV6-2 or TRBV6-3; the D gene is possibly TRBD1 (7 bases). The CDR3 is made up of 14 amino acids. Germline CDR1 is MNHEY and CDR2 is SVGEGT. V gave up 6 bases and J gave up 7 bases, with 19 bases separating them.

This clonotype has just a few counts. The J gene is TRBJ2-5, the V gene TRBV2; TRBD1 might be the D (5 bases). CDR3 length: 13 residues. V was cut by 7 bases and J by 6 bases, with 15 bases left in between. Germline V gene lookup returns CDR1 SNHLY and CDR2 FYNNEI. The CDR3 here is CASTQGVQKTQYF. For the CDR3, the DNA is TGTGCCAGCACTCAAGGGGTGCAAAAGACCCAGTACTTC.

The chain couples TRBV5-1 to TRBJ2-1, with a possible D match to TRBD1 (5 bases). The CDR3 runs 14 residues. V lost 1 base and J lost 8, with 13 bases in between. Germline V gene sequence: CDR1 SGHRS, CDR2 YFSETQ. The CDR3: CASSLQSQGDEQFF. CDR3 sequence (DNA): TGCGCCAGCAGCTTGCAGTCGCAGGGCGATGAGCAGTTCTTC.